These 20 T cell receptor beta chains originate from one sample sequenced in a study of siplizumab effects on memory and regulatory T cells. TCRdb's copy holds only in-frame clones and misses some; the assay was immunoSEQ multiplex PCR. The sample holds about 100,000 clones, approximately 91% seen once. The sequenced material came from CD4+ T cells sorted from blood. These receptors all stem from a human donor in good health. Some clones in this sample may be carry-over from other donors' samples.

CDR3 sequence reads: CASSLVSGDGYTF. The DNA for the CDR3 is TGTGCCAGCAGCTTAGTTTCGGGGGATGGCTACACCTTC. The chain uses TRBV7-9 and TRBJ1-2, with a possible D match to TRBD1 (5 bases). Trimming cost V 1 base and J 6 bases, with 9 bases left between them. The germline CDR1 and CDR2 sequences are SEHNR and FQNEAQ (reference sequence). There are 13 residues in the CDR3.

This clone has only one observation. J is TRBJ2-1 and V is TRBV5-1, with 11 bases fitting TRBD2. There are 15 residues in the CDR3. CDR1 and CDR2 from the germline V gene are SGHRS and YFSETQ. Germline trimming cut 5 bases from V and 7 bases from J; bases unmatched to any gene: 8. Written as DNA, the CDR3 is TGCGCCAGCAGTTCGATAGCGGGAGGGGTGAATGAGCAGTTCTTC. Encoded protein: CASSSIAGGVNEQFF.

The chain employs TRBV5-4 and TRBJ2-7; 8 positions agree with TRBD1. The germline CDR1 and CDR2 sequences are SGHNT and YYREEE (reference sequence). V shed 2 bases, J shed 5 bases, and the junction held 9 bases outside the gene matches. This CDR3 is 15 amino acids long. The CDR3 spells CASSFPQGAFDEQYF. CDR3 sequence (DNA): TGTGCCAGCAGCTTCCCCCAGGGGGCATTTGACGAGCAGTACTTC.

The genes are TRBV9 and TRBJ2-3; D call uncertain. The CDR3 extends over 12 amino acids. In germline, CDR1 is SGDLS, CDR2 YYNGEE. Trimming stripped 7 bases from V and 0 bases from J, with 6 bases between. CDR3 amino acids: CASGGSTDTQYF. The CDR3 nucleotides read TGTGCCAGCGGCGGCAGCACAGATACGCAGTATTTT.

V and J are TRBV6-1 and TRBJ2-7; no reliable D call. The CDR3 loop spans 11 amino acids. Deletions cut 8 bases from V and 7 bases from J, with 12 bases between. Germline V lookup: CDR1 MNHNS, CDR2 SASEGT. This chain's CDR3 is CASSLVWEQYF. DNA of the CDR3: TGTGCCAGCTCGCTTGTCTGGGAGCAGTACTTC.

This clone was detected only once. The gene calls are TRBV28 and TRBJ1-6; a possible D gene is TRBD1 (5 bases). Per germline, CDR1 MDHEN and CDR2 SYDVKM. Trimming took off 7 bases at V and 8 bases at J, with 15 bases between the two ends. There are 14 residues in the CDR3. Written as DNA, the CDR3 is TGTGCCAGCACCGGGGGTGTAATGGATTCACCCCTCCACTTT. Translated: CASTGGVMDSPLHF.

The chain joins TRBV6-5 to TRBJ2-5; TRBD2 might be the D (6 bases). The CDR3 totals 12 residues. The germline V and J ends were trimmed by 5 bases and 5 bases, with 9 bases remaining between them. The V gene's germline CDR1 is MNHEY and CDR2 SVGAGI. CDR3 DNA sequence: TGTGCCAGCAGTCGGAGCGGGGAGACCCAGTACTTC. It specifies CASSRSGETQYF.

The CDR3 is CASIRMNTEAFF. CDR3 coding DNA: TGTGCCAGCATTAGGATGAACACTGAAGCTTTCTTT. The chain has TRBV6-1 and TRBJ1-1; D is unclear. Germline loops: CDR1 MNHNS, CDR2 SASEGT. With 7 bases removed from V and 0 bases from J, the gap between germline ends came to 6 bases. CDR3 size: 12 residues.

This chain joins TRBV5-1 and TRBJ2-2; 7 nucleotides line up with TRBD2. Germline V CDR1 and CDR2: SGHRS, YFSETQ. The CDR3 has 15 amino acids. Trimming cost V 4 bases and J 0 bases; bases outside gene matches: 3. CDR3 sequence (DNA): TGCGCCAGCAGCGCCGGACTAGCGAACACCGGGGAGCTGTTTTTT. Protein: CASSAGLANTGELFF.

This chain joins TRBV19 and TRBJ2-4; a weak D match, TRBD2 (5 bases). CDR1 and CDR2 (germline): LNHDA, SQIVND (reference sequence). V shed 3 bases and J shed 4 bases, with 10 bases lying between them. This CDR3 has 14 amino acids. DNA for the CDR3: TGTGCCAGTAGTATTGGGAGACAAAAAAACATTCAGTACTTC. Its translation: CASSIGRQKNIQYF.

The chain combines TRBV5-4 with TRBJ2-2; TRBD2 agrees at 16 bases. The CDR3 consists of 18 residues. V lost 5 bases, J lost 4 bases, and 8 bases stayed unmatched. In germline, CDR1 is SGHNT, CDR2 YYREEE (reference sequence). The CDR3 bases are TGTGCCAGCAGTACGGGACTAGCGGGAGGGCCGGGCACCGGGGAGCTGTTTTTT. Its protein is CASSTGLAGGPGTGELFF.

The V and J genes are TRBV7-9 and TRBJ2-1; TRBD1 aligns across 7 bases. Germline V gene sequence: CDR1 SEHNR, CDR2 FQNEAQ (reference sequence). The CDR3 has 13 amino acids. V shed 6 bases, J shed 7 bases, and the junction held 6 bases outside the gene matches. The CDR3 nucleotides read TGTGCCAGCAGTACCGAACAGGGGAATGAGCAGTTCTTC. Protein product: CASSTEQGNEQFF.

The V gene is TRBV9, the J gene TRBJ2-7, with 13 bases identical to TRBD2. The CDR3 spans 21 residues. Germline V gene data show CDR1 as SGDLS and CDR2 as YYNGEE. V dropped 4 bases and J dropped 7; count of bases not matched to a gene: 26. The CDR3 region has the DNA TGTGCCAGCAGCCCCGCCAGGGACATGCGGACTAGCGGGAGAGGGGCCCGGGAGCAGTACTTC. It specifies CASSPARDMRTSGRGAREQYF.

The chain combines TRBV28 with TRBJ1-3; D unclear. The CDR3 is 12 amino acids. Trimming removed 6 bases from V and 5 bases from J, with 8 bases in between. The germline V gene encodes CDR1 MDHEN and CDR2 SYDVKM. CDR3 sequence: CASSPPRNTIYF. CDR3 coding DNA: TGTGCCAGCAGCCCCCCTCGAAACACCATATATTTT.

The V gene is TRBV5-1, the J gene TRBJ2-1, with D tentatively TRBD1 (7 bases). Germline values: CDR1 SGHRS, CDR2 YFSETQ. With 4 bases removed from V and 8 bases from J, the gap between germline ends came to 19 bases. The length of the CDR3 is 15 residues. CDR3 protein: CASSIRQGPGDEQFF. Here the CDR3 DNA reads TGCGCCAGCAGCATACGACAGGGCCCGGGGGATGAGCAGTTCTTC.

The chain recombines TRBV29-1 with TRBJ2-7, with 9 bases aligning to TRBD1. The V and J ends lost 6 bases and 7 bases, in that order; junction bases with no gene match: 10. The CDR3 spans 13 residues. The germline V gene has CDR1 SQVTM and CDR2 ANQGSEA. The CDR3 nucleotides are TGCAGCGTGGACACCGGGACAGGGAAGGAGCAGTACTTC. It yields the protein CSVDTGTGKEQYF.

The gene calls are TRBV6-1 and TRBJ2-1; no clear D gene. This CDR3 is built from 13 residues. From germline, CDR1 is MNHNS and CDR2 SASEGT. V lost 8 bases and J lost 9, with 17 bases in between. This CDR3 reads CASGPPSWSEQFF. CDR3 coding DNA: TGTGCCAGCGGACCCCCGTCTTGGAGTGAGCAGTTCTTC.

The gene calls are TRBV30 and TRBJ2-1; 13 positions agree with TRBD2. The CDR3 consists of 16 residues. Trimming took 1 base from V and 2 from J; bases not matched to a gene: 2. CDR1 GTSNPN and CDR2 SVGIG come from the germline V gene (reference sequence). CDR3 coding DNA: TGTGCCTGGAGTGGGACTAGCGGGGGCGCCTACAATGAGCAGTTCTTC. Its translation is CAWSGTSGGAYNEQFF.

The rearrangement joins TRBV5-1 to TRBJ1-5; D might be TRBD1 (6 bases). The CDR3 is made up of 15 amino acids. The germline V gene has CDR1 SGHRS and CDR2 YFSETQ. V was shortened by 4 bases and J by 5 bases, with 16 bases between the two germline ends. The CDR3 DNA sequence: TGCGCCAGCAGCCCGGGGACAATGCGCGATCAGCCCCAGCATTTT. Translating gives CASSPGTMRDQPQHF.

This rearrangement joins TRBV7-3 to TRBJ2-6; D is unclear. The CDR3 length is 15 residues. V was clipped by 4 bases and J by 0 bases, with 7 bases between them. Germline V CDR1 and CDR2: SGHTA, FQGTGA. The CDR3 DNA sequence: TGTGCCAGCAGCTCAGGTGCCTCTGGGGCCAACGTCCTGACTTTC. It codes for CASSSGASGANVLTF.